This T cell receptor beta chain was found in a study of blood T cell repertoires in COVID-19. The CDR3 runs 15 residues. The ends were cut back, 3 bases at V and 3 bases at J, with 14 bases in the middle. Germline-derived CDR1 and CDR2 are KGHSH and LQKENI. Clones were read by immunoSEQ multiplex PCR, and TCRdb kept only the in-frame ones, dropping some. The sample consists of about 270,000 clones, roughly 90% of them appearing once. The chain combines TRBV18 with TRBJ2-5; D remains unclear. The sequencing input was PBMCs or T cells enriched from blood (not recorded which). The clonotype was recovered from a woman between 50 and 59 years old who had recovered from COVID-19. CDR3 protein: CASSPDTIGKETQYF. As DNA, the CDR3 is TGTGCCAGCTCACCCGACACCATAGGAAAAGAGACCCAGTACTTC.